The 13 T cell receptor beta chains below all came from one sample that was sequenced in a study of cytomegalovirus exposure and HLA in healthy donors. Repertoires were generated with immunoSEQ multiplex PCR, while TCRdb's copy carries only in-frame clones and drops some. This sample has approximately 59,000 clones, with 90% to 95% found just once. Specimen: PBMCs. These TCRs come from a man aged 18 to 29 in good health and CMV-seropositive.

This clone appeared a single time. The CDR3 region has the DNA TGTGCCAGCTCACAATCACAGGGCACAGGGATGAATGAAAAACTGTTTTTT. Translation: CASSQSQGTGMNEKLFF. This chain connects TRBV18 to TRBJ1-4; D possibly corresponds to TRBD1 (6 bases). The germline CDR1 and CDR2 sequences are KGHSH and LQKENI. This CDR3 is built from 17 residues. V was cut by 4 bases and J by 5 bases, with 20 bases left in between.

The chain is built from TRBV27 and TRBJ1-1; unclear D gene. The CDR3 consists of 14 residues. From germline, CDR1 is MNHEY and CDR2 SMNVEV (reference sequence). The V gene lost 5 bases and the J gene lost 7 bases, with 17 bases spanning the gap. CDR3 DNA: TGTGCCAGCAGTATCCCGGTGAGGGCCCGTGAAGCTTTCTTT. It specifies CASSIPVRAREAFF.

The rearrangement joins TRBV6-1 to TRBJ1-2, with D unclear. Germline CDR1 is MNHNS and CDR2 is SASEGT. This CDR3 spans 13 amino acids. V lost 7 bases to trimming and J lost 1 base, with 10 bases between them. In nucleotides, the CDR3 is TGTGCCAGCAACAGAGTGTATAACTATGGCTACACCTTC. It encodes CASNRVYNYGYTF.

This clone was recorded a few times. The chain joins TRBV29-1 to TRBJ2-5; 9 positions agree with TRBD2. The germline V gene encodes CDR1 SQVTM and CDR2 ANQGSEA. V dropped 1 base and J dropped 5; count of bases not matched to a gene: 5. The CDR3 covers 14 residues. As DNA, the CDR3 is TGCAGCGTTGAAGGTCTAGCGGGACACGAGACCCAGTACTTC. Its translation: CSVEGLAGHETQYF.

V and J are TRBV5-1 and TRBJ2-3, with TRBD2 as a possible D gene (5 bases). Germline V gives CDR1 SGHRS, CDR2 YFSETQ. Trimming took off 4 bases at V and 4 bases at J, with 19 bases between the two ends. This CDR3 has 16 residues. CDR3 nucleotide sequence: TGCGCCAGCAGCCCGAGGCTCCGGGCGAGGGCAGATACGCAGTATTTT. As protein: CASSPRLRARADTQYF.

The chain joins TRBV19 to TRBJ2-7; 9 positions agree with TRBD2. CDR3 size: 14 residues. After removal of 4 bases from V and 0 bases from J, the junction contained 1 base not matched to a gene. Germline V lookup: CDR1 LNHDA, CDR2 SQIVND (reference sequence). Here the CDR3 reads CASSRLADSYEQYF. The CDR3 DNA reads as TGTGCCAGTAGTAGACTAGCGGACTCCTACGAGCAGTACTTC.

The genes are TRBV7-9 and TRBJ2-2; TRBD1 might be the D (5 bases). V was pared by 2 bases and J by 3 bases, with 13 bases between. CDR1 and CDR2 (germline): SEHNR, FQNEAQ (reference sequence). This CDR3 comprises 16 residues. This CDR3 is CASSLTRASYTGELFF. For the CDR3, the DNA is TGTGCCAGCAGCTTAACCAGGGCCTCGTACACCGGGGAGCTGTTTTTT.

This sequence joins TRBV25-1 and TRBJ2-2; D gene ambiguous. Trimming took 2 bases from V and 5 from J, leaving 9 bases between them. CDR3 length equals 14 residues. Germline-derived CDR1 and CDR2 are MGHDK and SYGVNS. The CDR3 coding sequence is TGTGCCAGCAGTGAAGCCGGTCGTACCGGGGAGCTGTTTTTT. Amino acid sequence: CASSEAGRTGELFF.

The chain has TRBV30 and TRBJ1-1; 7 bases are a match to TRBD1. V was clipped by 5 bases and J by 6 bases; unmatched bases: 9. The CDR3 covers 13 residues. Germline V gene lookup returns CDR1 GTSNPN and CDR2 SVGIG (reference sequence). The CDR3 protein is CAWGDRKDSEAFF. DNA of the CDR3: TGTGCCTGGGGGGACAGAAAGGATTCTGAAGCTTTCTTT.

The chain has TRBV2 and TRBJ2-1; D is ambiguous. The CDR3 is made up of 12 amino acids. CDR1 is SNHLY, CDR2 FYNNEI, per germline. Trimming left V 2 bases short and J 7 bases short, with 6 bases between. Here the CDR3 DNA reads TGTGCCAGCAGTGAATCCAGGAATGAGCAGTTCTTC. Translating it yields CASSESRNEQFF.

The genes are TRBV6-4 and TRBJ2-6; D might be TRBD1 (5 bases). The V gene's germline CDR1 is MRHNA and CDR2 SNTAGT. The V and J ends lost 4 bases and 1 base respectively, with 5 bases between them. There are 14 residues in the CDR3. CDR3 nucleotides: TGTGCCAGCAGTGGGACATCTGGGGCCAACGTCCTGACTTTC. Its protein is CASSGTSGANVLTF.

The CDR3 loop is CASSEVAASTDTQYF. Written as DNA, the CDR3 is TGTGCCAGCAGTGAGGTAGCGGCTAGCACAGATACGCAGTATTTT. The J gene is TRBJ2-3, the V gene TRBV6-1; a possible D gene is TRBD2 (6 bases). V shed 3 bases and J shed 0 bases, with 10 bases lying between them. The CDR3 sequence is 15 residues long. From germline, CDR1 is MNHNS and CDR2 SASEGT.

The gene calls are TRBV25-1 and TRBJ2-7; 7 bases map to TRBD2. Germline V gene lookup returns CDR1 MGHDK and CDR2 SYGVNS. Unmatched junction bases numbered 6, after V lost 3 bases and J lost 7 bases. This CDR3 region has 13 residues. CDR3 loop: CASSEGLIEEQYF. CDR3 DNA: TGTGCCAGCAGTGAGGGACTAATCGAGGAGCAGTACTTC.